Presented here are 20 T cell receptor beta chains from one specimen sequenced in a study of T cells in Graves' hyperthyroidism and ophthalmopathy. Regions amplified from RNA transcripts were the TCR beta CDR3 regions. A first-round RT-PCR of the TCR CDR3 used the HTBI primer set. TCRdb independently ran MiXCR on the multiplex PCR reads; one entry per CDR3 protein. Of around 700,000 distinct CDR3 sequences in the sample, just over 35% were seen once. Sequences were obtained from blood. The receptors derive from a woman aged 40 to 50 with Graves' hyperthyroidism.

This clonotype was seen ten or more times. This rearrangement joins TRBV7-2 to TRBJ1-1; perhaps TRBD1 as D (5 bases). The CDR3 spans 12 residues. Trimming took 2 bases from V and 11 from J, leaving 12 bases between them. Germline-derived CDR1 and CDR2 are SGHTA and FQGNSA. CDR3 in DNA: TGTGCCAGCAGCTTATGGCGGGGGTGGGCTTTCTTT. Its translation: CASSLWRGWAFF.

This clonotype was seen ten or more times. The chain combines TRBV5-1 with TRBJ1-2; 7 nucleotides agree with TRBD1. The trim removed 4 bases at V and 6 bases at J, leaving 6 bases unmatched. This CDR3 is 13 amino acids long. Per germline, CDR1 SGHRS and CDR2 YFSETQ. The CDR3 nucleotides read TGCGCCAGCAGCGCCGGACAGGCAGATGGCTACACCTTC. Amino acids: CASSAGQADGYTF.

As for this clonotype: A much larger clone is a single base away; this may be a read error. This rearrangement joins TRBV7-9 to TRBJ1-2, with 8 bases fitting TRBD1. This CDR3 comprises 15 residues. Germline CDR1 SEHNR, CDR2 FQNEAQ (reference sequence). The CDR3 nucleotides are TGTGTCAGCAGCTTAGCGGATGGACAGGGAGATGGCTACACCTTC. Protein sequence: CVSSLADGQGDGYTF.

For this clonotype: A much larger clone lies a single base off, so this may be a read error. This is likely a read error, given that the CDR3 carries no conserved phenylalanine or tryptophan at its end. This chain uses TRBV7-2 with TRBJ1-1; perhaps TRBD1 as D (5 bases). The V end was cut by 1 base, the J end by 10 bases, with 13 bases between. CDR1 is SGHTA and CDR2 is FQGNSA in the germline V gene. This CDR3 is built from 13 residues. CDR3 region: CASSLEGSRIAFL. As DNA, the CDR3 is TGTGCCAGCAGCTTAGAGGGGAGCCGGATAGCTTTCCTT.

The chain joins TRBV4-2 to TRBJ1-2; D not resolved. V lost 0 bases to trimming and J lost 0 bases, with 14 bases between them. The CDR3 runs 17 residues. CDR1 and CDR2 from the germline V gene are LGHNA and YNFKEQ. The CDR3 protein is CASSQDGRADANYGYTF. CDR3 in DNA: TGTGCCAGCAGCCAAGACGGACGGGCAGACGCTAACTATGGCTACACCTTC.

The rearrangement joins TRBV20-1 to TRBJ1-5, with 11 positions matching TRBD1. Germline values: CDR1 DFQATT, CDR2 SNEGSKA (reference sequence). There are 13 residues in the CDR3. CDR3 sequence reads: CSVDRGPNQPQHF. The DNA of the CDR3 is TGCAGCGTGGACAGGGGGCCTAATCAGCCCCAGCATTTT.

As for this clonotype: Since no conserved phenylalanine or tryptophan closes the CDR3, a read error is the likely cause. The gene calls are TRBV29-1 and TRBJ1-1; 10 positions match TRBD1. Trimming removed 1 base from V and 6 bases from J; junction bases left unmatched: 5. The CDR3 spans 14 residues. CDR1 is SQVTM and CDR2 is ANQGSEA in the germline V gene. CDR3 in DNA: TGCAGCGTTGAAGTCGACAGGGGGCTCGCTGAAGCTTTCCTT. Residues: CSVEVDRGLAEAFL.

This clonotype was seen repeatedly, ten times or more. V is TRBV24-1 and J is TRBJ1-1, with 10 bases fitting TRBD1. CDR1 and CDR2 (germline): KGHDR, SFDVKD. J gave up 4 bases and V 10 bases, and 11 bases lay outside the gene matches. The length of the CDR3 is 15 residues. CDR3 residues: CATAYTTGGITEAFF. The CDR3 DNA sequence: TGTGCCACAGCATACACGACAGGGGGCATCACTGAAGCTTTCTTT.

The V and J genes are TRBV7-9 and TRBJ2-7; the D is unclear. This CDR3 spans 16 amino acids. V was cut by 3 bases and J by 6 bases, with 21 bases left in between. The germline CDR1 and CDR2 sequences are SEHNR and FQNEAQ (reference sequence). The CDR3 region is CASSLVAVLPVGEQYF. CDR3 nucleotide sequence: TGTGCCAGCAGCTTGGTTGCGGTTCTGCCGGTTGGCGAGCAGTACTTC.

By its share, this clonotype is medium-sized. V is TRBV15 and J is TRBJ1-1; a weak D match, TRBD1 (5 bases). The CDR3 is made up of 13 amino acids. Germline lookup yields CDR1 LNHNV and CDR2 YYDKDF (reference sequence). V lost 4 bases and J lost 3, with 9 bases in between. Written as DNA, the CDR3 is TGTGCCACCAGCACGCAGGGCGACACTGAAGCTTTCTTT. Its translation: CATSTQGDTEAFF.

In its sample, this clonotype was seen many times. The V gene is TRBV7-8, the J gene TRBJ2-2; 8 nucleotides match TRBD1. V dropped 5 bases and J dropped 1; count of bases not matched to a gene: 6. The CDR3 is made up of 16 amino acids. Per germline, CDR1 SGHVS and CDR2 FQNEAQ. Here the CDR3 DNA reads TGTGCCAGCAGCCGAACGACAGGGGTGAACACCGGGGAGCTGTTTTTT. Its protein is CASSRTTGVNTGELFF. The entire variable domain, with the rest obtained from reference TRBV7-8 and TRBJ2-2, is as follows: GAGVSQSPRYKVAKRGQDVALRCDPISGHVSLFWYQQALGQGPEFLTYFQNEAQLDKSGLPSDRFFAERPEGSVSTLKIQRTQQEDSAVYLCASSRTTGVNTGELFFGEGSRLTVL.

The chain links TRBV5-1 to TRBJ1-1, with 9 bases aligning to TRBD1. CDR1 is SGHRS and CDR2 is YFSETQ in the germline V gene. V was clipped by 3 bases and J by 1 base; unmatched bases: 4. This CDR3 has 15 residues. CDR3 residues: CASSSQGAGNTEAFF. The CDR3 region has the DNA TGCGCCAGCAGCTCACAGGGGGCCGGGAACACTGAAGCTTTCTTT.

At least ten counts were recorded for this clonotype. The gene calls are TRBV20-1 and TRBJ1-2; 7 bases are shared with TRBD1. The CDR3 runs 14 residues. Germline values: CDR1 DFQATT, CDR2 SNEGSKA (reference sequence). With 0 bases clipped from V and 4 bases from J, the junction kept 5 bases outside the gene matches. The CDR3 nucleotides are TGCAGTGCTAGAGATCTTGACAGGGCCTATGGCTACACCTTC. Encoded protein: CSARDLDRAYGYTF.

This chain connects TRBV6-5 to TRBJ2-2; D unclear. Trimming cost V 3 bases and J 1 base, with 3 bases left between them. Germline lookup yields CDR1 MNHEY and CDR2 SVGAGI. This CDR3 is built from 13 residues. The CDR3 sequence is CASSYENTGELFF. In DNA, the CDR3 is TGTGCCAGCAGTTATGAGAACACCGGGGAGCTGTTTTTT.

This sequence joins TRBV14 and TRBJ1-2; 7 nucleotides line up with TRBD1. Trimming removed 6 bases from V and 4 bases from J; junction bases left unmatched: 5. From germline, CDR1 is SGHDN and CDR2 FVKESK. The CDR3 runs to 13 residues. The CDR3 sequence: CASRKGTAYGYTF. CDR3 in DNA: TGTGCCAGCAGAAAAGGGACAGCCTATGGCTACACCTTC.

The count of this clonotype is one. With a much larger clone just one base away, this may be a read error. The CDR3 spells CSAEATNLNYGYTF. CDR3 sequence (DNA): TGCAGTGCTGAAGCTACGAATCTAAACTATGGCTACACCTTC. The chain joins TRBV20-1 to TRBJ1-2; unclear D gene. The CDR3 spans 14 residues. V lost 5 bases and J 2 bases, leaving 15 bases between the germline ends. Germline CDR1 DFQATT, CDR2 SNEGSKA (reference sequence).

This clonotype was seen only a few times. The chain has TRBV7-8 and TRBJ2-2, with no clear D. This CDR3 has 15 amino acids. V was clipped by 3 bases and J by 6 bases, with 14 bases between them. Germline loops: CDR1 SGHVS, CDR2 FQNEAQ. The DNA for the CDR3 is TGTGCCAGCAGCTTCCGGGTCCCCCGGGCCGGGGAGCTGTTTTTT. Its protein product is CASSFRVPRAGELFF.

This clonotype has a handful of counts. V usage is TRBV6-1 and J usage is TRBJ2-2; TRBD1 agrees at 7 bases. The CDR3 totals 14 residues. Germline V gives CDR1 MNHNS, CDR2 SASEGT. With 6 bases clipped from V and 6 bases from J, the junction kept 7 bases outside the gene matches. In DNA form, the CDR3 reads TGTGCCAGCAGCCCGGCCCAGGGGGCCGGGGAGCTGTTTTTT. This gives the protein CASSPAQGAGELFF.

This clonotype was seen at least ten times. The J gene is TRBJ1-1, the V gene TRBV29-1, with D hard to call. V was clipped by 5 bases and J by 1 base, with 5 bases between them. Germline-derived CDR1 and CDR2 are SQVTM and ANQGSEA. This CDR3 comprises 11 residues. The CDR3 DNA is TGCAGCGTTAATAAGAACACTGAAGCTTTCTTT. It encodes CSVNKNTEAFF.

There are many counts of this clonotype. The J gene is TRBJ1-2, the V gene TRBV7-9, with D possibly TRBD1 on 6 matching bases. The CDR3 extends over 14 amino acids. Looked up from germline, CDR1 is SEHNR and CDR2 is FQNEAQ (reference sequence). The germline V and J ends were trimmed by 1 base and 7 bases, with 13 bases remaining between them. Here the CDR3 reads CASSLDTGARGYTF. The CDR3 coding sequence is TGTGCCAGCAGCTTAGATACGGGGGCCCGTGGCTACACCTTC.